This T cell receptor beta chain comes out of a study of T cells in tuberculosis. Study background: This South African cohort compared adolescents with or without latent tuberculosis against adults with active tuberculosis.

Trimming left V 0 bases short and J 4 bases short, with 13 bases between. CDR1 is SGDLS and CDR2 is YYNGEE in the germline V gene. This CDR3 is built from 15 residues. This table comes from immunoSEQ multiplex PCR, and its TCRdb copy is limited to in-frame clones, with some not included. The sample carries approximately 30,000 clones, approximately 93% recorded once. What was sequenced was PBMCs. The V and J genes are TRBV9 and TRBJ1-2; D uncertain. The receptor's source is a donor under 30 with latent tuberculosis or without tuberculosis infection. This CDR3 reads CASSVEPISGYGYTF. The DNA for the CDR3 is TGTGCCAGCAGCGTAGAACCCATATCCGGCTATGGCTACACCTTC.